The clone carrying this T cell receptor beta chain was found a few times. The antigen is undetermined. This specimen comes from a study of T cell repertoires in cytomegalovirus infection. Study summary: A matching HLA type, together with CMV infection, was signaled by public TCR beta signatures.

Findings and limits, study-wide: Carriage of CMV together with the relevant HLA was identifiable through cumulative public TCR beta family frequency. Across the ex vivo response, the dominant clonotypes were HLA-C-restricted CMV-specific TCR beta clonotypes.

TCRdb independently ran MiXCR on the reads; one entry per CDR3 protein. The sample holds roughly 500,000 distinct CDR3 sequences, 11% seen once. In germline, CDR1 is SGHKS, CDR2 YYEKEE (reference sequence). This CDR3 is 16 amino acids long. The germline V and J ends were trimmed by 2 bases and 0 bases, with 12 bases remaining between them. The receptor's source is a human donor in good health (CMV status not recorded). Some clones in this sample may be carry-over from other donors' samples. Sequencing input: PBMCs. The rearrangement joins TRBV5-5 to TRBJ2-1; a weak D match, TRBD2 (5 bases). The CDR3 is CASSFRPDSSYNEQFF. In DNA form, the CDR3 reads TGTGCCAGCAGCTTTCGGCCGGACTCCTCCTACAATGAGCAGTTCTTC. Combining the CDR3 with reference TRBV5-5 and TRBJ2-1 gives the whole variable domain DAGVTQSPTHLIKTRGQQVTLRCSPISGHKSVSWYQQVLGQGPQFIFQYYEKEERGRGNFPDRFSARQFPNYSSELNVNALLLGDSALYLCASSFRPDSSYNEQFFGPGTRLTVL.